A selection of T cell receptor beta chains follows, all from one sample in a study of blood T cell repertoires in COVID-19. Some clones are missing from TCRdb's copy, which holds only in-frame ones; the method was immunoSEQ multiplex PCR. The sample holds 300,000 or so clones; about four fifths are singletons and the top ten take roughly 1.1%. Sample: peripheral blood. The receptors here all came from a woman between 45 and 60 years old with acute or convalescent COVID-19. The CDR3 runs from the conserved cysteine through the conserved F or W. The order of the fields is CDR3 protein, CDR3 DNA, D gene, clone size, J gene, V gene. The D gene is left open where the match is weak. Clone size is stated in some rows and not others, as once, few, many or a class when expanded.

CDR3: CASSYPGLGHNEQFF
DNA: TGTGCCAGCAGTTACCCGGGACTAGGCCACAATGAGCAGTTCTTC
D: TRBD2
size: few
J: TRBJ2-1
V: TRBV6-5

CDR3: CASSLETGNTEAFF
DNA: TGCGCCAGCAGCTTGGAGACAGGGAACACTGAAGCTTTCTTT
D: .
size: once
J: TRBJ1-1
V: TRBV5-1

CDR3: CAWSVRQGREQYF
DNA: TGTGCCTGGAGTGTGCGACAGGGGCGCGAGCAGTACTTC
D: TRBD1
size: .
J: TRBJ2-7
V: TRBV30

CDR3: CASSSVNYGYTF
DNA: TGTGCCAGCAGCTCCGTTAACTATGGCTACACCTTC
D: .
size: .
J: TRBJ1-2
V: TRBV7-2

CDR3: CASSPTGTGNSPLHF
DNA: TGTGCCAGCAGCCCGACCGGGACAGGCAATTCACCCCTCCACTTT
D: TRBD1
size: once
J: TRBJ1-6
V: TRBV6-5

CDR3: CASSALQGAAVYEQFF
DNA: TGTGCCAGCAGCGCGTTACAGGGGGCTGCAGTGTATGAGCAGTTCTTC
D: TRBD1
size: .
J: TRBJ2-1
V: TRBV9

CDR3: CAISDPYLDSSNTGELFF
DNA: TGTGCCATCAGTGATCCCTATCTCGACAGCTCGAACACCGGGGAGCTGTTTTTT
D: .
size: .
J: TRBJ2-2
V: TRBV10-3

CDR3: CASSQYGAGALTGELFF
DNA: TGCGCCAGCAGCCAATATGGGGCGGGAGCTCTCACCGGGGAGCTGTTTTTT
D: TRBD2
size: .
J: TRBJ2-2
V: TRBV4-3

CDR3: CASSLSGANEQFF
DNA: TGTGCCAGCAGCTTAAGCGGGGCCAATGAGCAGTTCTTC
D: TRBD2
size: few
J: TRBJ2-1
V: TRBV7-9

CDR3: CASSPWTGGTGEQYF
DNA: TGTGCCAGCAGTCCCTGGACAGGGGGCACGGGTGAGCAGTACTTC
D: TRBD1
size: once
J: TRBJ2-7
V: TRBV27

CDR3: CASSRSRTGTYEQYF
DNA: TGTGCCAGCAGCCGTTCAAGGACAGGGACCTACGAGCAGTACTTC
D: TRBD1
size: .
J: TRBJ2-7
V: TRBV6-2/TRBV6-3

CDR3: CASSLVTEDGYTF
DNA: TGCGCCAGCAGCTTGGTGACAGAGGATGGCTACACCTTC
D: .
size: .
J: TRBJ1-2
V: TRBV5-1

CDR3: CASSDQRGGSRQEQYF
DNA: TGTGCCAGCAGTGATCAGCGGGGCGGGAGCCGTCAGGAGCAGTACTTC
D: TRBD2
size: .
J: TRBJ2-7
V: TRBV25-1

CDR3: CASSFGDSDPYSNQPQHF
DNA: TGTGCCAGCAGCTTCGGGGACAGCGATCCTTATAGCAATCAGCCCCAGCATTTT
D: TRBD1
size: .
J: TRBJ1-5
V: TRBV7-9

CDR3: CASSLNGGGNSPLHF
DNA: TGTGCCAGCAGCTTAAATGGCGGCGGGAATTCACCCCTCCACTTT
D: .
size: .
J: TRBJ1-6
V: TRBV7-3

CDR3: CASSFLPEGGGYTF
DNA: TGTGCCAGCAGTTTCCTCCCTGAGGGAGGAGGCTACACCTTC
D: .
size: .
J: TRBJ1-2
V: TRBV6-5

CDR3: CASNGGGDTQYF
DNA: TGTGCCAGCAATGGGGGGGGAGATACGCAGTATTTT
D: TRBD2
size: .
J: TRBJ2-3
V: TRBV12-3/TRBV12-4

CDR3: CATSDSLQGWKTQYF
DNA: TGTGCCACCAGTGATTCACTTCAGGGGTGGAAGACCCAGTACTTC
D: .
size: .
J: TRBJ2-5
V: TRBV24-1

CDR3: CASGFGTSYQETQYF
DNA: TGTGCTAGTGGTTTTGGGACTTCGTACCAAGAGACCCAGTACTTC
D: .
size: .
J: TRBJ2-5
V: TRBV12-5

CDR3: CASSWGSGGMNTEAFF
DNA: TGCGCCAGCAGCTGGGGCTCGGGAGGGATGAACACTGAAGCTTTCTTT
D: .
size: .
J: TRBJ1-1
V: TRBV5-1

CDR3: CASSETGTGFGQPQHF
DNA: TGTGCCAGCAGTGAAACCGGGACAGGGTTTGGTCAGCCCCAGCATTTT
D: TRBD1
size: once
J: TRBJ1-5
V: TRBV6-1

CDR3: CASSQLGQVPNTEAFF
DNA: TGCGCCAGCAGCCAATTGGGCCAGGTTCCAAACACTGAAGCTTTCTTT
D: .
size: .
J: TRBJ1-1
V: TRBV4-3

CDR3: CASSYSGTDSGNTIYF
DNA: TGTGCCAGCAGTTACTCGGGGACAGACTCTGGAAACACCATATATTTT
D: TRBD1
size: .
J: TRBJ1-3
V: TRBV6-6

CDR3: CATSDQAGGAYGYTF
DNA: TGTGCCACCAGTGACCAGGCAGGGGGCGCTTATGGCTACACCTTC
D: TRBD1
size: .
J: TRBJ1-2
V: TRBV24-1

CDR3: CASSSIRTGSYGYTF
DNA: TGTGCCAGCAGCTCCATCCGGACAGGTAGCTATGGCTACACCTTC
D: TRBD1
size: .
J: TRBJ1-2
V: TRBV11-2

CDR3: CASRVGTGVGEAFF
DNA: TGTGCCAGCAGGGTTGGGACAGGGGTAGGTGAAGCTTTCTTT
D: TRBD1
size: .
J: TRBJ1-1
V: TRBV2

CDR3: CASSLGGETDGGYTF
DNA: TGCGCCAGCAGTCTGGGGGGGGAGACGGATGGCGGCTACACCTTC
D: .
size: few
J: TRBJ1-2
V: TRBV5-1

CDR3: CASTRGLYGYTF
DNA: TGTGCCAGCACCCGGGGACTCTATGGCTACACCTTC
D: .
size: .
J: TRBJ1-2
V: TRBV7-9

CDR3: CASRPFRVNEQYF
DNA: TGTGCCAGCAGGCCATTCCGGGTCAACGAGCAGTACTTC
D: .
size: .
J: TRBJ2-7
V: TRBV2

CDR3: CASSAAERFNEQFF
DNA: TGTGCCAGCAGCGCCGCAGAGCGCTTCAATGAGCAGTTCTTC
D: .
size: .
J: TRBJ2-1
V: TRBV9

CDR3: CASSLGGDRGSNQPQHF
DNA: TGTGCCAGCAGCTTGGGGGGGGACAGGGGTAGCAATCAGCCCCAGCATTTT
D: TRBD1
size: .
J: TRBJ1-5
V: TRBV5-7

CDR3: CASSIWGLPYGYTF
DNA: TGTGCCAGTAGTATCTGGGGGCTCCCATATGGCTACACCTTC
D: .
size: .
J: TRBJ1-2
V: TRBV19

CDR3: CASSGGSYGYTF
DNA: TGTGCCAGCAGTGGGGGCTCCTATGGCTACACCTTC
D: .
size: .
J: TRBJ1-2
V: TRBV27

CDR3: CASSSSDSYEQYF
DNA: TGTGCCAGCAGCAGTAGCGACTCCTACGAGCAGTACTTC
D: .
size: few
J: TRBJ2-7
V: TRBV9

CDR3: CAWSVWQVGGEQFF
DNA: TGTGCCTGGAGTGTATGGCAGGTCGGGGGTGAGCAGTTCTTC
D: .
size: few
J: TRBJ2-1
V: TRBV30

CDR3: CASSVVAGIVTQYF
DNA: TGTGCCAGCAGCGTAGTCGCAGGCATAGTCACGCAGTATTTT
D: .
size: .
J: TRBJ2-3
V: TRBV9

CDR3: CASSRGQGWNEQFF
DNA: TGTGCCAGCAGCCGTGGACAGGGTTGGAATGAGCAGTTCTTC
D: TRBD1
size: .
J: TRBJ2-1
V: TRBV7-9

CDR3: CASSDSAGVTDTQYF
DNA: TGTGCCAGCAGTGACTCAGCGGGAGTCACAGATACGCAGTATTTT
D: TRBD2
size: .
J: TRBJ2-3
V: TRBV6-4

CDR3: CASRTQRQGGGNTIYF
DNA: TGTGCCAGCAGAACCCAACGACAGGGCGGCGGAAACACCATATATTTT
D: TRBD1
size: once
J: TRBJ1-3
V: TRBV27

CDR3: CASRGTGLRDSPLHF
DNA: TGTGCCAGCAGGGGGACAGGGTTAAGGGATTCACCCCTCCACTTT
D: TRBD1
size: .
J: TRBJ1-6
V: TRBV7-2

CDR3: CASSSLWGHNEQFF
DNA: TGTGCCAGCAGCTCCCTTTGGGGCCACAATGAGCAGTTCTTC
D: .
size: .
J: TRBJ2-1
V: TRBV7-2

CDR3: CASSPFLTDYGYTF
DNA: TGCGCCAGCAGCCCCTTCTTAACGGACTATGGCTACACCTTC
D: .
size: .
J: TRBJ1-2
V: TRBV4-1

CDR3: CASSPTTGVTEAFF
DNA: TGTGCCAGCAGCCCAACAACAGGGGTAACTGAAGCTTTCTTT
D: TRBD1
size: once
J: TRBJ1-1
V: TRBV6-5

CDR3: CATRDRGVGEQFF
DNA: TGTGCCACCCGGGACAGGGGAGTCGGAGAGCAGTTCTTC
D: TRBD1
size: .
J: TRBJ2-1
V: TRBV19

CDR3: CASSPNRQRGGEQFF
DNA: TGTGCCAGCAGCCCCAATAGGCAGCGGGGGGGTGAGCAGTTCTTC
D: TRBD2
size: .
J: TRBJ2-1
V: TRBV14

CDR3: CASSFGELAGDADTQYF
DNA: TGTGCCAGCAGCTTTGGGGAACTAGCGGGAGATGCAGATACGCAGTATTTT
D: TRBD2
size: .
J: TRBJ2-3
V: TRBV5-4

CDR3: CASSDRGAGEKLFF
DNA: TGCGCCAGCAGTGATCGGGGGGCGGGTGAAAAACTGTTTTTT
D: .
size: .
J: TRBJ1-4
V: TRBV10-2

CDR3: CASSGSSGQDYGYTF
DNA: TGTGCCAGCAGTGGGTCCAGTGGGCAGGACTATGGCTACACCTTC
D: .
size: .
J: TRBJ1-2
V: TRBV25-1

CDR3: CASSPGVGGITDTQYF
DNA: TGTGCCAGCAGCCCTGGTGTGGGGGGGATCACAGATACGCAGTATTTT
D: TRBD2
size: .
J: TRBJ2-3
V: TRBV5-4

CDR3: CASRTTENNSPLHF
DNA: TGTGCCAGCAGAACGACGGAGAATAATTCACCCCTCCACTTT
D: .
size: once
J: TRBJ1-6
V: TRBV6-5

CDR3: CSVEDSDGSSYNEQFF
DNA: TGCAGCGTTGAAGATTCCGACGGGAGCTCCTACAATGAGCAGTTCTTC
D: .
size: .
J: TRBJ2-1
V: TRBV29-1

CDR3: CASSKGLRNTEAFF
DNA: TGTGCCAGCTCCAAGGGACTGAGGAACACTGAAGCTTTCTTT
D: .
size: .
J: TRBJ1-1
V: TRBV6-5

CDR3: CASTPPGSYEQYF
DNA: TGTGCCAGCACCCCTCCGGGGTCCTACGAGCAGTACTTC
D: .
size: .
J: TRBJ2-7
V: TRBV6-5